Included here is one T cell receptor (beta chain) sequence, with context. As yet, its antigen is unknown. These data are taken from a study of immune cell composition in non-small cell lung cancer. About the study: Histologic subtype was mainly adenocarcinoma or squamous cell carcinoma.

Study observations and caveats: Dominant in vivo tumour-associated clones were not shown to share tumour-reactive sequences.

V dropped 5 bases and J dropped 5; count of bases not matched to a gene: 8. The CDR3 runs 14 residues. Germline V gives CDR1 SGHDT, CDR2 YYEEEE. Some clones are missing from TCRdb's copy, which holds only in-frame ones; the method was immunoSEQ multiplex PCR. The sample records under 7,000 clones, about four fifths being singletons. Normal lung was sampled as far from the tumour as possible, at least 3 cm. The sequenced sample consisted of non-adjacent lung tissue. This rearrangement joins TRBV5-6 to TRBJ1-1, with 8 positions matching TRBD1. The receptor was isolated from a human donor with non-small cell lung cancer. CDR3 amino acids: CASSDGQGKTEAFF. Written as DNA, the CDR3 is TGTGCCAGCAGTGACGGACAGGGTAAAACTGAAGCTTTCTTT. The full variable domain, with the rest looked up from reference TRBV5-6 and TRBJ1-1, is DAGVTQSPTHLIKTRGQQVTLRCSPKSGHDTVSWYQQALGQGPQFIFQYYEEEERQRGNFPDRFSGHQFPNYSSELNVNALLLGDSALYLCASSDGQGKTEAFFGQGTRLTVV.